This TCR beta chain was sequenced for a study of shared clonotypes between healthy human individuals (dated by TCRdb to 2018 to 2020). Describing the broader study: The cohort included a few men and two women between 18 and 49 years of age. Different laboratories and diverse techniques were used to prepare libraries and sequence TCR repertoires, to increase sequencing depth and limit assay-specific biases. Each donor's leukapheresis produced roughly between roughly 0.85 and 9 billion PBMCs. To estimate repertoire size and how much clonotype sharing occurs between individuals, the study deeply sequenced the blood TCR repertoires of roughly 5 healthy adults. For each donor, three plates each were used for CD4 naive and CD4 memory, two plates were used for CD8 naive, and one plate was used for CD8 memory. General conclusions and limits of the study: Sampling was limited to blood, and TCR repertoires in tissue likely differ from TCR repertoires in blood. Incomplete sequencing was indicated by rarefaction of sorted-subset datasets, despite the large sequencing depth. Pairwise subsampling led to the expectation that sequencing depth would affect the degree of clonotype sharing among donors. Approximately 5% of naive CD4, more than 3% of naive CD8, approximately 2.2% of memory CD4, and less than 0.45% of memory CD8 clonotypes were shared across several donors. Naive subsets generally had larger estimated clonotype richness than memory subsets did. The small number of donors limited the genetic and exposure-history diversity represented. Clonotypes shared by all four sorted-subset donors showed higher generation probabilities than non-shared clonotypes.

CD8 naive samples were CD45RO-negative cells positively selected for CCR7, giving a CD45RA+CCR7+ population that excluded TemRA cells. Donors were healthy HIV-negative adults with no recently reported acute infections or vaccinations. Only Caucasian adults living in Nashville, Tennessee, USA were represented among the donors. Blood was collected by leukapheresis, and PBMCs were isolated by Ficoll-Histopaque density gradient centrifugation and then cryopreserved in liquid nitrogen vapor phase. Analytical flow cytometry was used to check the purity and quantity of every magnetically sorted T cell population. Genomic DNA was isolated from each sorted fraction and quantified by UV absorbance on a Nanodrop 2000c. Points on this clone: The antigen it recognizes is unknown. No much larger clonotype is one base removed from it; base qualities were not supplied.

Here V drops 2 bases and J drops 6 bases, and the junction holds 9 bases not matched to any gene. CDR1 SEHNR and CDR2 FQNEAQ were looked up in the germline V gene (reference sequence). Spanning cysteine to phenylalanine, the CDR3 consists of 15 amino acids. CDR3 DNA is the only sequence kept; it has 45 bases, read in frame from the first base. Using the deep immunoSEQ assay, multiplex PCR amplified TCR CDR3 regions from genomic DNA. For each cell subset, the extracted genomic DNA was distributed evenly across all wells of several immunoSEQ 96-well plates, and each plate served as one replicate. For sorted subsets, roughly 200 ng of genomic DNA, equivalent to 25,000 to 35,000 T cell genomes, went into each replicate PCR. Purified libraries were measured with a Qubit 3.0 fluorometer, size-checked on a Bioanalyzer 2100, and measured again with the KAPA Library Quantification kit. Every immunoSEQ 96-well plate was sequenced on a separate single-read 150-cycle Illumina NextSeq 550 flow cell. Processing in the source paper ran as follows. Because the immunoSEQ output included only junctional sequences and no quality scores, the filtering could not be the same as the filtering used for full-length reads. Sequences were annotated with PyIR, a Python wrapper for IgBLAST v1.9, and V/J genes and CDR3 were assigned using IMGT germline references. Reads were filtered out if the reads had weak V/J assignments (E-value above 1e-6), no CDR3, stop codons, out-of-frame junctions, or ambiguous translated residues. A V3J clonotype was defined by an identical inferred V gene, J gene, and CDR3 amino acid sequence. To compute the percentage overlap between repertoires, the number of shared unique clonotypes was divided by the size of the smaller repertoire. Three approaches were used to assess repertoire richness: RTK rarefaction, the Chao1 estimator, and Recon v2.1 estimates of unobserved clonotypes. For all TCRbeta clonotypes obtained by the gDNA method from several donors, generation probabilities were computed with OLGA. Drawn from immuneACCESS, this table holds only the in-frame rearrangements with V and J called that TCRdb kept. Clones are partly lost; checked studies trace under half to an unresolved V gene and leave the rest unexplained. Clonal size and the V and J genes are those of that table, whereas D and trimming came from the DNA. This sample is represented by roughly 570,000 clones; 95% to 98% of them were singletons. The ten largest clones capture approximately 0.3% of the sample.

This chain joins TRBV7-9 to TRBJ2-7, with 8 middle bases fitting TRBD1. This TCR came from a young man in good health. The sequenced sample was naive CD8+ T cells sorted from blood. This sample's cell subset or site label indicates: CD45RA+CCR7+. The CDR3 amino acid sequence is: CASSLPGTGWGEQYF. The DNA reads TGTGCCAGCAGCTTACCCGGGACAGGTTGGGGCGAGCAGTACTTC.